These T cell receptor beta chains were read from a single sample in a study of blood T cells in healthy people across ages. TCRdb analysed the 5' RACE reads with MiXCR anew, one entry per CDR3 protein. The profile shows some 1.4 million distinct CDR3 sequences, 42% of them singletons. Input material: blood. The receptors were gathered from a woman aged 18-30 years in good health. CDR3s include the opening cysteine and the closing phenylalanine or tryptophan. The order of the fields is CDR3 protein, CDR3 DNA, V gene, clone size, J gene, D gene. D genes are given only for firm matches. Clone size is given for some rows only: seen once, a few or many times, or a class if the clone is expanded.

CASSDARGAGNEQFF,TGTGCCAGCAGCGATGCGCGGGGGGCGGGGAATGAGCAGTTCTTC,TRBV9,few,TRBJ2-1,TRBD2
CASSENLETDRAVEQFF,TGTGCCAGCAGTGAGAATTTAGAAACGGACAGGGCTGTTGAGCAGTTCTTC,TRBV6-1,.,TRBJ2-1,TRBD1
CAIKEAGSGNTIYF,TGTGCCATCAAGGAAGCGGGATCAGGAAACACCATATATTTT,TRBV10-3,few,TRBJ1-3,.
CSARGVGKLFF,TGCAGTGCTAGAGGGGTGGGAAAACTGTTTTTT,TRBV20-1,.,TRBJ1-4,.
CASRQDHSEQFF,TGTGCCAGCAGACAGGACCACAGTGAGCAGTTCTTC,TRBV2,.,TRBJ2-1,.
CASSPQYNSDRGLQETQYF,TGTGCCAGCAGTCCCCAATACAATTCGGATAGGGGACTTCAAGAGACCCAGTACTTC,TRBV28,.,TRBJ2-5,.
CASKDGSGYGYTF,TGCGCCAGCAAAGACGGATCAGGCTATGGCTACACCTTC,TRBV5-1,.,TRBJ1-2,.
CASSLVQQNEQFF,TGTGCCAGCAGCTTAGTACAGCAAAATGAGCAGTTCTTC,TRBV7-2,.,TRBJ2-1,.
CASGTGFPGNTIYF,TGTGCCAGTGGGACGGGCTTTCCCGGAAACACCATATATTTT,TRBV25-1,few,TRBJ1-3,.
CASSPSIGGYTF,TGTGCCAGCAGCCCGTCAATTGGAGGCTACACCTTC,TRBV12-3/TRBV12-4,many,TRBJ1-2,.
CASSLDRAVNIQYF,TGTGCCAGCAGCTTAGACAGGGCCGTGAACATTCAGTACTTC,TRBV11-2,.,TRBJ2-4,.
CASIEQGATDTQYF,TGCGCCAGCATCGAGCAGGGGGCAACAGATACGCAGTATTTT,TRBV5-1,.,TRBJ2-3,TRBD1
CASSFWTSGTYEQYF,TGTGCCAGCAGTTTTTGGACTAGCGGTACCTACGAGCAGTACTTC,TRBV28,.,TRBJ2-7,TRBD2
CASGRGLAGGLSYEQYF,TGTGCCAGCGGCAGGGGACTAGCGGGAGGCTTATCCTACGAGCAGTACTTC,TRBV7-9,.,TRBJ2-7,TRBD2
CASSLMGQNEQFF,TGCGCCAGCAGCTTGATGGGGCAGAATGAGCAGTTCTTC,TRBV5-1,.,TRBJ2-1,.
CAISEHGGEQFF,TGTGCCATCAGTGAGCATGGGGGCGAGCAGTTCTTC,TRBV10-3,.,TRBJ2-1,.
CASSYAGASYNEQFF,TGTGCCAGCAGTTACGCGGGGGCGTCCTACAATGAGCAGTTCTTC,TRBV12-3/TRBV12-4,many,TRBJ2-1,.
CASSPTVRDEQFF,TGTGCCAGCAGTCCCACAGTGAGGGATGAGCAGTTCTTC,TRBV6-1,few,TRBJ2-1,.
CASSQPQTPGELDTQYF,TGCGCCAGCAGCCAACCTCAAACTCCAGGAGAATTAGATACGCAGTATTTT,TRBV4-1,.,TRBJ2-3,.
CASSPTAMWEYNEQFF,TGTGCCAGCAGCCCTACGGCCATGTGGGAATACAATGAGCAGTTCTTC,TRBV28,.,TRBJ2-1,.
CASSQDAGSTEAFF,TGTGCCAGCAGCCAAGATGCGGGCTCCACTGAAGCTTTCTTT,TRBV3-1,.,TRBJ1-1,.
CASSRGTSGVGSYEQYF,TGTGCCAGCAGTCGGGGGACTAGCGGGGTTGGATCCTACGAGCAGTACTTC,TRBV6-6,.,TRBJ2-7,TRBD2
CASSVAPSLPEAFF,TGTGCCAGCAGCGTAGCCCCCAGCCTCCCCGAAGCTTTCTTT,TRBV9,few,TRBJ1-1,.
CASRPLGQYGYTF,TGTGCCAGCAGACCACTGGGACAGTATGGCTACACCTTC,TRBV27,.,TRBJ1-2,TRBD1
CSARNPQGERGLDTQYF,TGCAGTGCTAGAAACCCCCAAGGCGAAAGGGGGTTGGATACGCAGTATTTT,TRBV20-1,.,TRBJ2-3,.
CASSFAGQGTDTQYF,TGTGCCAGCAGCTTCGCCGGACAGGGCACAGATACGCAGTATTTT,TRBV7-3,.,TRBJ2-3,TRBD1
CASIDPAGFFGYTF,TGTGCCAGTATAGACCCTGCAGGCTTCTTCGGCTACACCTTC,TRBV19,few,TRBJ1-2,.
CASSVTGVRETQYF,TGTGCCAGCAGCGTGACAGGGGTTCGGGAGACCCAGTACTTC,TRBV11-2,few,TRBJ2-5,TRBD1
CASSLGPGNYNEQYF,TGTGCCAGCAGCTTAGGCCCAGGGAACTACAATGAGCAGTACTTC,TRBV7-2,.,TRBJ2-7,.
CASSLMGENYGYTF,TGTGCCAGCAGCTTAATGGGAGAGAACTATGGCTACACCTTC,TRBV7-3,.,TRBJ1-2,.
CSAPSPLAGDPREQYF,TGCAGTGCCCCGAGCCCGTTAGCGGGGGATCCTAGAGAGCAGTACTTC,TRBV20-1,few,TRBJ2-7,TRBD2
CASSRQQSSYNEQFF,TGTGCCAGCAGCCGCCAGCAAAGCTCCTACAATGAGCAGTTCTTC,TRBV5-5,many,TRBJ2-1,.
CASSTLAGGSSYEQYF,TGTGCCAGCAGTACACTAGCGGGGGGAAGCTCCTACGAGCAGTACTTC,TRBV12-3/TRBV12-4,.,TRBJ2-7,TRBD2
CSALPAGKSSYEQYF,TGCAGTGCCCTTCCAGCGGGCAAAAGCTCCTACGAGCAGTACTTC,TRBV20-1,.,TRBJ2-7,.
CASSRTGSEQFF,TGCGCCAGCAGTCGGACAGGGTCTGAGCAGTTCTTC,TRBV5-1,many,TRBJ2-1,TRBD1
CASERTGQAFF,TGTGCCAGCGAGAGGACAGGGCAAGCTTTCTTT,TRBV25-1,.,TRBJ1-1,TRBD1
CASSQDRGFAETQYF,TGTGCCAGCAGCCAAGACAGGGGTTTTGCAGAGACCCAGTACTTC,TRBV3-1,.,TRBJ2-5,.
CASSRLAGTYNEQFF,TGCGCCAGCAGCCGGTTAGCGGGGACTTACAATGAGCAGTTCTTC,TRBV4-1,many,TRBJ2-1,TRBD2
CSARAGTGEQETQYF,TGCAGTGCTAGAGCGGGGACAGGGGAACAAGAGACCCAGTACTTC,TRBV20-1,.,TRBJ2-5,TRBD1
CASSLSTGGREKLFF,TGTGCCAGCAGTTTATCGACAGGGGGCCGGGAAAAACTGTTTTTT,TRBV27,.,TRBJ1-4,TRBD1
CGGTGEATDTQYF,TGCGGCGGGACTGGAGAAGCCACAGATACGCAGTATTTT,TRBV29-1,.,TRBJ2-3,.
CASSLLYSEQFF,TGTGCCAGCAGCTTACTCTACAGTGAGCAGTTCTTC,TRBV7-9,few,TRBJ2-1,.
CGARIPGTRNHEQYF,TGCGGTGCTAGAATTCCCGGGACGAGAAACCACGAGCAGTACTTC,TRBV20-1,.,TRBJ2-7,.
CASSLTLRLAATDTDTQYF,TGTGCCAGCAGCTTAACCCTTAGGTTGGCCGCTACCGACACAGATACGCAGTATTTT,TRBV11-3,.,TRBJ2-3,.
CASSIITADTQYF,TGTGCCAGCAGCATAATTACGGCAGATACGCAGTATTTT,TRBV7-7,.,TRBJ2-3,.
CAISEFQGYNEQFF,TGTGCCATCAGTGAATTCCAGGGCTACAATGAGCAGTTCTTC,TRBV10-3,few,TRBJ2-1,.
CASSWGQAYEQYF,TGCGCCAGCAGCTGGGGACAGGCCTACGAGCAGTACTTC,TRBV5-1,few,TRBJ2-7,TRBD1
CASRYAGLNTEAFF,TGTGCCAGCAGGTATGCAGGATTGAACACTGAAGCTTTCTTT,TRBV7-8,.,TRBJ1-1,.